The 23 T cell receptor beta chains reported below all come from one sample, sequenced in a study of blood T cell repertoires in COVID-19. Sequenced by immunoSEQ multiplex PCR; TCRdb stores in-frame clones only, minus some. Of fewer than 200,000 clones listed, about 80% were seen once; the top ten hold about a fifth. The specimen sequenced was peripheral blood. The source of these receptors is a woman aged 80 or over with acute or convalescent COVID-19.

CDR3 bases: TGTGCCAGCGGTAGTTCTGGAAACACCATATATTTT. Residues: CASGSSGNTIYF. The chain recombines TRBV6-5 with TRBJ1-3; D is ambiguous. The germline V and J ends were trimmed by 8 bases and 1 base, with 6 bases remaining between them. The CDR3 has 12 amino acids. From germline, CDR1 is MNHEY and CDR2 SVGAGI.

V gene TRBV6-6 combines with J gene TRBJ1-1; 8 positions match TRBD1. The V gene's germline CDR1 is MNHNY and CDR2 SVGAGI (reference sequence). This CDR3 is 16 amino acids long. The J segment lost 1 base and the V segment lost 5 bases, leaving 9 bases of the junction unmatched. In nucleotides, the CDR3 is TGTGCCAGCAGTGCCCACCAGGGGGCTGGGAACACTGAAGCTTTCTTT. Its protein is CASSAHQGAGNTEAFF.

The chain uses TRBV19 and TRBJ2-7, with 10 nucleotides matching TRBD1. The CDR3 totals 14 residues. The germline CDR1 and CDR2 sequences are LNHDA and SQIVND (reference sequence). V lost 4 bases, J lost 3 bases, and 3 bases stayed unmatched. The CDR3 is CASSNRDRGYEQYF. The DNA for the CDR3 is TGTGCCAGTAGTAACCGGGACAGGGGCTACGAGCAGTACTTC.

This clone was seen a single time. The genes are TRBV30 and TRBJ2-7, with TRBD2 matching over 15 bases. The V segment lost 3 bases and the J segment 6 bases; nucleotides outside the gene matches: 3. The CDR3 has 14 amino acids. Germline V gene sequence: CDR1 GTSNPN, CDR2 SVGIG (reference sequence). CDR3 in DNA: TGTGCCTGGAGGGGGGGACTAGCGGGAGGCGAGCAGTACTTC. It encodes CAWRGGLAGGEQYF. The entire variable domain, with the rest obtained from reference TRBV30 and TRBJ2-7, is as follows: SQTIHQWPATLVQPVGSPLSLECTVEGTSNPNLYWYRQAAGRGLQLLFYSVGIGQISSEVPQNLSASRPQDRQFILSSKKLLLSDSGFYLCAWRGGLAGGEQYFGPGTRLTVT.

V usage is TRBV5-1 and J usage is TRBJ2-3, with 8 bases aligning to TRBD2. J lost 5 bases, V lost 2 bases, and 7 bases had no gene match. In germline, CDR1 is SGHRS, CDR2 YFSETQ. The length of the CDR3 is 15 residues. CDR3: CASSFSGTTGDTQYF. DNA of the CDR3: TGCGCCAGCAGCTTTAGCGGGACGACGGGAGATACGCAGTATTTT.

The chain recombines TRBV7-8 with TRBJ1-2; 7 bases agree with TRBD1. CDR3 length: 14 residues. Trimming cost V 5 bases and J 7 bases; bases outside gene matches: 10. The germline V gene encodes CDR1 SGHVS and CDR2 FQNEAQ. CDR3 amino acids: CASSIGTGERGYTF. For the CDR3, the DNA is TGTGCCAGCAGCATAGGAACAGGGGAACGTGGCTACACCTTC.

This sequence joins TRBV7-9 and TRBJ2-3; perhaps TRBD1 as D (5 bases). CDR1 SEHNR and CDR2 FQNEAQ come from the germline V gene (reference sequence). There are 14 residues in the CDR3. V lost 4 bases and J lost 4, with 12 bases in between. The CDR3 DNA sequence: TGTGCCAGCAGCTGGATGTCAGGGTCAGATACGCAGTATTTT. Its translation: CASSWMSGSDTQYF.

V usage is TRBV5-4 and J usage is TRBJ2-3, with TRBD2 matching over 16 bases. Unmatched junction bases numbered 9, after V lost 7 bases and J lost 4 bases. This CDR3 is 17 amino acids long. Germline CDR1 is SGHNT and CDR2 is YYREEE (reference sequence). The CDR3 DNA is TGTGCCAGCGCCCCCGGGGGACTAGCGGGAGGGGCAGATACGCAGTATTTT. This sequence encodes CASAPGGLAGGADTQYF.

The CDR3 DNA reads as TGTGCCAGCAGGGCTTCAGGGGGCATAACAGAGACCCAGTACTTC. Its translation: CASRASGGITETQYF. V usage is TRBV5-5 and J usage is TRBJ2-5, with 8 bases aligning to TRBD1. The CDR3 is 15 residues long. The germline V gene has CDR1 SGHKS and CDR2 YYEKEE (reference sequence). With 5 bases clipped from V and 4 bases from J, the junction kept 10 bases outside the gene matches.

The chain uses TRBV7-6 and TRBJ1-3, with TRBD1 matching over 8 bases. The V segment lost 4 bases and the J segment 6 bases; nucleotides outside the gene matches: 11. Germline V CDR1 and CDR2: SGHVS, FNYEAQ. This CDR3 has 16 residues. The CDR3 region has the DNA TGTGCCAGCAGCTCCGGACAGGGTTTTAGTGTAAACACCATATATTTT. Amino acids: CASSSGQGFSVNTIYF.

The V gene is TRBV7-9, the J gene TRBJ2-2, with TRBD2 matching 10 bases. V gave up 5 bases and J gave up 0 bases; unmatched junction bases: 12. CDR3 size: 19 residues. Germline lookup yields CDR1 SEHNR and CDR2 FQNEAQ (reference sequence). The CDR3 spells CASSLRTGLATANTGELFF. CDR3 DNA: TGTGCCAGCAGCCTGCGAACGGGACTAGCGACCGCGAACACCGGGGAGCTGTTTTTT.

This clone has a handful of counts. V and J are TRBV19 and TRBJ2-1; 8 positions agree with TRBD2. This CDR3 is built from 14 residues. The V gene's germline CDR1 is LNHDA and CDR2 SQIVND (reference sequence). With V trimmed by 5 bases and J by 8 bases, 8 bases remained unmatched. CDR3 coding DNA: TGTGCCAGTAGTGTTATATTGACTAGCGATGAGCAGTTCTTC. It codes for CASSVILTSDEQFF.

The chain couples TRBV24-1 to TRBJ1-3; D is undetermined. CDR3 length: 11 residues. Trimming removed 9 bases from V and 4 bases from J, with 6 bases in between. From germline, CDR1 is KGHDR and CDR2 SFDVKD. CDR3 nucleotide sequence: TGTGCCACCTTTCGGGGAAACACCATATATTTT. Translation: CATFRGNTIYF.

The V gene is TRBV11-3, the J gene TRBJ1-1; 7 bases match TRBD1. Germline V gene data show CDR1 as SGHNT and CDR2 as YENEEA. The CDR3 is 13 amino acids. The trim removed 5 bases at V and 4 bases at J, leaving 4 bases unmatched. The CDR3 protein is CASSRGLSTEAFF. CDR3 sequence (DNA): TGTGCCAGCAGCAGGGGGCTGAGCACTGAAGCTTTCTTT.

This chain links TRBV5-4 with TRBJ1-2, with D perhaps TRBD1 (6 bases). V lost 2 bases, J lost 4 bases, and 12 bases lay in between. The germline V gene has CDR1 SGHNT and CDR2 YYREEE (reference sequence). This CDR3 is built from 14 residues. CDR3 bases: TGTGCCAGCAGCTTTTCAGGGGTAGGCTATGGCTACACCTTC. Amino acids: CASSFSGVGYGYTF.

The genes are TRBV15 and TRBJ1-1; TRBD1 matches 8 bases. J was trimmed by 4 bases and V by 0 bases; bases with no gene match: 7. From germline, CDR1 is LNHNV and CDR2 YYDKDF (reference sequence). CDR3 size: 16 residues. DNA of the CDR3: TGTGCCACCAGCAGAGAGGGGACAGGTCGGGGCACTGAAGCTTTCTTT. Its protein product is CATSREGTGRGTEAFF.

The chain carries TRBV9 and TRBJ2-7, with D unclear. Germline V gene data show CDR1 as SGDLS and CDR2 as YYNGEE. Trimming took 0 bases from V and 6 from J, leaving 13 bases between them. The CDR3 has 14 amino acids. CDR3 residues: CASSVVGTGSEQYF. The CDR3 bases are TGTGCCAGCAGCGTAGTGGGCACTGGCTCCGAGCAGTACTTC.

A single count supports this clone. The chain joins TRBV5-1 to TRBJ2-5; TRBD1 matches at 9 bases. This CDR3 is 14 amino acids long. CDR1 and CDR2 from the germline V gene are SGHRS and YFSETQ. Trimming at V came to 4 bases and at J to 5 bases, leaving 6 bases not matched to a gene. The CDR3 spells CASSKGTGLETQYF. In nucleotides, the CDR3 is TGCGCCAGCAGCAAAGGGACAGGGCTCGAGACCCAGTACTTC.

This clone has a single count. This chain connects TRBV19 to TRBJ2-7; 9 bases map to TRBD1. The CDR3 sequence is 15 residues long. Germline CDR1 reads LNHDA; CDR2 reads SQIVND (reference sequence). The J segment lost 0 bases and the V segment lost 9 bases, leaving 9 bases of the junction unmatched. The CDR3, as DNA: TGTGCCAGCCGCCCCGACAGGGGGTCCTCCTACGAGCAGTACTTC. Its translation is CASRPDRGSSYEQYF.

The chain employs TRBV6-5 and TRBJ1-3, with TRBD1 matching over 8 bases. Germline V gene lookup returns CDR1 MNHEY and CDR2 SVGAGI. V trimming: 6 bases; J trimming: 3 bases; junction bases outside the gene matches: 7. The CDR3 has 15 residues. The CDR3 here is CASRTTGVFGNTIYF. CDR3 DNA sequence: TGTGCCAGCAGGACGACAGGGGTCTTTGGAAACACCATATATTTT.

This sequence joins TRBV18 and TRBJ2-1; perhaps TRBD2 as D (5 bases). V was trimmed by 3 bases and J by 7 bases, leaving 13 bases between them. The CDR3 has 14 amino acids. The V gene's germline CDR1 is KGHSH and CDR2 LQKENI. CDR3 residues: CASSPGTRSNEQFF. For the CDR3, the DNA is TGTGCCAGCTCACCGGGAACTAGATCAAATGAGCAGTTCTTC. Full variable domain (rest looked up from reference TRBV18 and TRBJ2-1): NAGVMQNPRHLVRRRGQEARLRCSPMKGHSHVYWYRQLPEEGLKFMVYLQKENIIDESGMPKERFSAEFPKEGPSILRIQQVVRGDSAAYFCASSPGTRSNEQFFGPGTRLTVL.

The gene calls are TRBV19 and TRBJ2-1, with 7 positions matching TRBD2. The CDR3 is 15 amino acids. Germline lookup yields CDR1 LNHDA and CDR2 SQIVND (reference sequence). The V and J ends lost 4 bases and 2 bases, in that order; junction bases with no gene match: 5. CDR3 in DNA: TGTGCCAGTAGTACCCTAGCGGTTACCTACAATGAGCAGTTCTTC. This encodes CASSTLAVTYNEQFF.

DNA of the CDR3: TGTGCCAGCCGCAACAGGGTCCGGTCCTACGAGCAGTACTTC. As protein: CASRNRVRSYEQYF. V is TRBV27 and J is TRBJ2-7; perhaps TRBD1 as D (6 bases). Trimming cost V 8 bases and J 1 base, with 15 bases left between them. CDR3 length: 14 residues. From germline, CDR1 is MNHEY and CDR2 SMNVEV (reference sequence).